The rows below give T cell receptor beta chains drawn from one sample of a study of blood T cell repertoires in COVID-19. The assay was immunoSEQ multiplex PCR, and TCRdb's table has in-frame clones only and misses some. The sample yields around 64,000 clones, approximately 79% seen once. Sample: peripheral blood. These receptor sequences come from a man between 60 and 75 years old with acute or convalescent COVID-19. CDR3s include the opening cysteine and the closing phenylalanine or tryptophan. D genes are given only for firm matches. Clone size is given for some rows only: seen once, a few or many times, or a class if the clone is expanded.

clone_size: -
j_call: TRBJ2-7
v_call: TRBV27
d_call: -
cdr3_aa: CATIKQGTYEQYF
cdr3_nt: TGTGCCACCATCAAACAGGGAACCTACGAGCAGTACTTC

clone_size: -
j_call: TRBJ2-6
v_call: TRBV15
d_call: TRBD1
cdr3_aa: CATSPRTGSGANVLTF
cdr3_nt: TGTGCCACCAGCCCACGGACAGGGTCTGGGGCCAACGTCCTGACTTTC

clone_size: -
j_call: TRBJ2-1
v_call: TRBV6-4
d_call: -
cdr3_aa: CASSDGTGYNEQFF
cdr3_nt: TGTGCCAGCAGTGACGGGACTGGCTACAATGAGCAGTTCTTC

clone_size: -
j_call: TRBJ2-5
v_call: TRBV30
d_call: TRBD2
cdr3_aa: CAWSRGGSFETQYF
cdr3_nt: TGTGCCTGGAGTCGGGGCGGGAGCTTTGAGACCCAGTACTTC

clone_size: -
j_call: TRBJ2-5
v_call: TRBV29-1
d_call: -
cdr3_aa: CSVREGPQETQYF
cdr3_nt: TGCAGCGTTCGTGAGGGCCCACAAGAGACCCAGTACTTC

clone_size: -
j_call: TRBJ2-3
v_call: TRBV4-1
d_call: -
cdr3_aa: CASSRQGWGTDTQYF
cdr3_nt: TGCGCCAGCAGCCGCCAGGGGTGGGGCACAGATACGCAGTATTTT

clone_size: -
j_call: TRBJ2-7
v_call: TRBV2
d_call: -
cdr3_aa: CASSLPYEQYF
cdr3_nt: TGTGCCAGCAGTCTTCCCTACGAGCAGTACTTC

clone_size: -
j_call: TRBJ2-5
v_call: TRBV5-5
d_call: TRBD2
cdr3_aa: CASIISVGGETQYF
cdr3_nt: TGTGCCAGCATCATATCTGTGGGGGGGGAGACCCAGTACTTC

clone_size: few
j_call: TRBJ2-7
v_call: TRBV19
d_call: TRBD2
cdr3_aa: CASSLNRGGSYEQYF
cdr3_nt: TGTGCCAGTAGTCTAAACCGGGGGGGCTCCTACGAGCAGTACTTC

clone_size: -
j_call: TRBJ2-7
v_call: TRBV3-1/TRBV3-2
d_call: -
cdr3_aa: CASSRTGLTYEQYF
cdr3_nt: TGTGCCAGCAGCCGGACGGGACTGACCTACGAGCAGTACTTC

clone_size: few
j_call: TRBJ2-5
v_call: TRBV7-6
d_call: -
cdr3_aa: CASSLSAGLTGTQYF
cdr3_nt: TGTGCCAGCAGCTTATCGGCAGGGCTAACCGGGACCCAGTACTTC

clone_size: few
j_call: TRBJ1-3
v_call: TRBV7-9
d_call: -
cdr3_aa: CASSHSSGNTIYF
cdr3_nt: TGTGCCAGCAGCCACAGCTCTGGAAACACCATATATTTT

clone_size: -
j_call: TRBJ2-7
v_call: TRBV21-1
d_call: -
cdr3_aa: CASSTPTVPYEQYF
cdr3_nt: TGTGCCAGCAGCACCCCCACAGTACCCTACGAGCAGTACTTC

clone_size: -
j_call: TRBJ2-7
v_call: TRBV13
d_call: -
cdr3_aa: CASSSPRGHEQYF
cdr3_nt: TGTGCCAGCAGTTCACCCCGTGGCCACGAGCAGTACTTC

clone_size: -
j_call: TRBJ2-1
v_call: TRBV18
d_call: TRBD2
cdr3_aa: CASSPNLAGNEQFF
cdr3_nt: TGTGCCAGCTCACCGAACCTAGCGGGAAATGAGCAGTTCTTC

clone_size: -
j_call: TRBJ2-2
v_call: TRBV2
d_call: -
cdr3_aa: CASSEIYGAGELFF
cdr3_nt: TGTGCCAGCAGTGAAATCTACGGAGCCGGGGAGCTGTTTTTT

clone_size: -
j_call: TRBJ2-5
v_call: TRBV28
d_call: TRBD2
cdr3_aa: CASSLSTSGRFEETQYF
cdr3_nt: TGTGCCAGCAGTTTATCCACTAGCGGGAGGTTCGAAGAGACCCAGTACTTC

clone_size: -
j_call: TRBJ1-1
v_call: TRBV28
d_call: -
cdr3_aa: CATMFGTEAFF
cdr3_nt: TGTGCCACTATGTTTGGCACTGAAGCTTTCTTT

clone_size: -
j_call: TRBJ2-1
v_call: TRBV28
d_call: -
cdr3_aa: CASSLWGHGYNEQFF
cdr3_nt: TGTGCCAGCAGTTTATGGGGACATGGCTACAATGAGCAGTTCTTC

clone_size: -
j_call: TRBJ2-3
v_call: TRBV29-1
d_call: -
cdr3_aa: CSVEEGAGTDTQYF
cdr3_nt: TGCAGCGTCGAGGAGGGGGCAGGGACAGATACGCAGTATTTT